The clone carrying this T cell receptor beta chain was found a few times. The data derive from a study of T cells in tumors after PD-1 blockade. Study overall: Excluded were patients with checkpoint blockade, immunosuppressants, or radiotherapy or other anti-cancer therapy within 4 weeks.

Sequenced by immunoSEQ multiplex PCR; TCRdb stores in-frame clones only, minus some. The table includes approximately 30,000 clones, 55% to 80% detected once. The germline gives CDR1 LNHDA, CDR2 SQIVND (reference sequence). J lost 4 bases, V lost 5 bases, and 7 bases had no gene match. CDR3 length equals 16 residues. This specimen was PBMCs, taken after anti-PD-1 treatment. The TCR originated in a human donor with basal cell carcinoma. J is TRBJ2-3 and V is TRBV19, with 12 positions matching TRBD2. CDR3 sequence: CASSVGLAGPSDTQYF. The CDR3 DNA sequence: TGTGCCAGTAGTGTCGGACTAGCGGGACCCTCAGATACGCAGTATTTT.